The sequence of this TCR beta chain was determined in a study of cytomegalovirus exposure and HLA in healthy donors. The germline V gene encodes CDR1 LGHNT and CDR2 FRNRAP. Trimming cost V 3 bases and J 3 bases; bases outside gene matches: 8. CDR3 length: 15 residues. This PCR relied on a set of 60 Vbeta primers and 13 Jbeta primers. This table comes from immunoSEQ multiplex PCR, and its TCRdb copy is limited to in-frame clones, with some not included. The repertoire holds 150,000 to 200,000 clones, with roughly 80% as singletons. Sequencing used PBMCs. This rearrangement joins TRBV12-5 to TRBJ2-7, with 7 bases that match TRBD1. This sequence originates from a man aged 50 or older in good health and CMV-seronegative. CDR3 in amino acids: CASGFALGQDYEQYF. Here the CDR3 DNA reads TGTGCTAGTGGTTTTGCTCTTGGACAGGACTACGAGCAGTACTTC.